This is a list of T cell receptor beta chains from one sample in a study of T cells in Graves' hyperthyroidism and ophthalmopathy. In TCRdb, the multiplex PCR reads were re-called with MiXCR into one record per CDR3 protein. The sample includes over 700,000 distinct CDR3 sequences, roughly a third of them seen just once. The sequenced sample was blood. Source of these receptors: a woman aged 40 to 49 with Graves' hyperthyroidism. Each CDR3 is given with its conserved first and last residue. A D gene is named only where the DNA matches it firmly. Clone size is stated in some rows and not others, as once, few, many or a class when expanded.

clone size: .
J gene: TRBJ2-7
D gene: .
V gene: TRBV24-1
CDR3 protein: CASSFRDTYEQYF
CDR3 DNA: TGTGCCAGCAGTTTTCGGGACACCTACGAGCAGTACTTC

clone size: many
J gene: TRBJ1-3
D gene: TRBD1
V gene: TRBV7-9
CDR3 protein: CASTGQENTIYF
CDR3 DNA: TGTGCCAGCACCGGACAGGAGAACACCATATATTTT

clone size: .
J gene: TRBJ1-5
D gene: .
V gene: TRBV19
CDR3 protein: CASSIYRTEYSNQPQHF
CDR3 DNA: TGTGCCAGTAGTATCTATAGGACTGAATATAGCAATCAGCCCCAGCATTTT

clone size: .
J gene: TRBJ1-1
D gene: .
V gene: TRBV6-9
CDR3 protein: CASSLNVGRAFF
CDR3 DNA: TGTGCCAGCAGTTTAAATGTCGGCAGAGCTTTCTTT

clone size: many
J gene: TRBJ1-4
D gene: TRBD1
V gene: TRBV12-3/TRBV12-4
CDR3 protein: CASSLGTGLEKLFF
CDR3 DNA: TGTGCCAGCAGTTTAGGGACAGGTCTTGAAAAACTGTTTTTT

clone size: few
J gene: TRBJ1-2
D gene: .
V gene: TRBV24-1
CDR3 protein: CATSDGPGQSYGYTF
CDR3 DNA: TGTGCCACCAGTGATGGCCCCGGACAGAGTTATGGCTACACCTTC

clone size: many
J gene: TRBJ2-6
D gene: .
V gene: TRBV19
CDR3 protein: CASSALRAHGANVLTF
CDR3 DNA: TGTGCCAGTAGTGCCCTCCGGGCTCACGGGGCCAACGTCCTGACTTTC

clone size: .
J gene: TRBJ2-3
D gene: .
V gene: TRBV4-1
CDR3 protein: CASSQDVANTQYF
CDR3 DNA: TGCGCCAGCAGCCAAGATGTGGCAAATACGCAGTATTTT

clone size: .
J gene: TRBJ1-5
D gene: .
V gene: TRBV20-1
CDR3 protein: CSARVLAGQPQHF
CDR3 DNA: TGCAGTGCTAGAGTACTAGCGGGACAGCCCCAGCATTTT

clone size: .
J gene: TRBJ1-2
D gene: TRBD1
V gene: TRBV2
CDR3 protein: CASRAQGAGGYTF
CDR3 DNA: TGTGCCAGCAGGGCACAGGGGGCAGGAGGCTACACCTTC

clone size: once
J gene: TRBJ2-7
D gene: TRBD2
V gene: TRBV20-1
CDR3 protein: CSAPSAGGTHEQYF
CDR3 DNA: TGCAGTGCTCCCTCAGCGGGGGGGACTCACGAGCAGTACTTC

clone size: few
J gene: TRBJ2-7
D gene: TRBD1
V gene: TRBV7-9
CDR3 protein: CASSHRDRNEQYF
CDR3 DNA: TGTGCCAGCAGCCACCGGGACAGGAACGAGCAGTACTTC

clone size: few
J gene: TRBJ2-2
D gene: TRBD1
V gene: TRBV20-1
CDR3 protein: CSATGTENTGELFF
CDR3 DNA: TGCAGTGCTACCGGGACAGAAAACACCGGGGAGCTGTTTTTT

clone size: many
J gene: TRBJ1-6
D gene: TRBD1
V gene: TRBV13
CDR3 protein: CASSLEPQGTNSPLHF
CDR3 DNA: TGTGCCAGCAGCTTAGAACCACAGGGGACTAATTCACCCCTCCACTTT

clone size: .
J gene: TRBJ2-2
D gene: .
V gene: TRBV6-5
CDR3 protein: CASSYVQGTGELFF
CDR3 DNA: TGTGCCAGCAGTTACGTCCAGGGAACCGGGGAGCTGTTTTTT

clone size: few
J gene: TRBJ1-1
D gene: TRBD1
V gene: TRBV9
CDR3 protein: CASESGTGAMKAFF
CDR3 DNA: TGTGCCAGCGAATCCGGGACAGGGGCTATGAAAGCTTTCTTT

clone size: many
J gene: TRBJ1-2
D gene: .
V gene: TRBV10-3
CDR3 protein: CAISLIGIGAGGYTF
CDR3 DNA: TGTGCCATCAGTCTGATAGGCATAGGGGCCGGCGGCTACACCTTC

clone size: .
J gene: TRBJ2-5
D gene: TRBD2
V gene: TRBV13
CDR3 protein: CASSLGLAGGPYQETQYF
CDR3 DNA: TGTGCCAGCAGCTTAGGGCTAGCGGGAGGCCCGTACCAAGAGACCCAGTACTTC

clone size: many
J gene: TRBJ2-7
D gene: TRBD2
V gene: TRBV5-1
CDR3 protein: CASSPAASGISEQYF
CDR3 DNA: TGCGCCAGCAGCCCGGCGGCTAGCGGGATAAGCGAGCAGTACTTC

clone size: many
J gene: TRBJ2-2
D gene: TRBD1
V gene: TRBV12-3/TRBV12-4
CDR3 protein: CASDRESTGELFF
CDR3 DNA: TGTGCCAGTGACAGGGAGTCCACCGGGGAGCTGTTTTTT